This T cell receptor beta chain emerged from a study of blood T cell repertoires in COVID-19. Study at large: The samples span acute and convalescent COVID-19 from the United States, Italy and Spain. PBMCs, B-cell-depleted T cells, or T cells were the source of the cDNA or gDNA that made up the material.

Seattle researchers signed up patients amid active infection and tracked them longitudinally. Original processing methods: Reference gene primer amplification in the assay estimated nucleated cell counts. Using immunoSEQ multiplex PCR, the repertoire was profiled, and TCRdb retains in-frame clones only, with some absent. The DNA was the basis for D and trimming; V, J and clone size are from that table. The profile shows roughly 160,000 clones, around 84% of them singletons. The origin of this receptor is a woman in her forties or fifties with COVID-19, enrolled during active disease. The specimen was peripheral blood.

The CDR3 DNA reads as TGTGCCAGCAGGGACCCACAGGGAAGGGGAACGAGAGATACGCAGTATTTT. It codes for CASRDPQGRGTRDTQYF. V and J are TRBV2 and TRBJ2-3; possibly TRBD1 for D (6 bases). Per the germline V gene, CDR1 is SNHLY and CDR2 is FYNNEI. V lost 6 bases to trimming and J lost 5 bases, with 24 bases between them. CDR3 length equals 17 residues.